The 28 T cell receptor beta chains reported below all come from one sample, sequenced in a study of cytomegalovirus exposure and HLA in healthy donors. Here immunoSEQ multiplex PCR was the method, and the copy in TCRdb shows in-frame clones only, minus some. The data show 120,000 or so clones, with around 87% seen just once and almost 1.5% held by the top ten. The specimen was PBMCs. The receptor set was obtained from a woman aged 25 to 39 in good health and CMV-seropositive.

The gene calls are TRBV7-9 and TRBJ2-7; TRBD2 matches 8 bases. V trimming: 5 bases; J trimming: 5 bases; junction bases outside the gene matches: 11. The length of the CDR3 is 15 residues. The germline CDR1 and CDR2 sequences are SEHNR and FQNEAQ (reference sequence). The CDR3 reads CASSPGGVASNEQYF. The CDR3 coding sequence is TGTGCCAGCAGCCCCGGGGGGGTTGCAAGCAACGAGCAGTACTTC. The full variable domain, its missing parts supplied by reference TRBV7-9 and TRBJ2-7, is DTGVSQNPRHKITKRGQNVTFRCDPISEHNRLYWYRQTLGQGPEFLTYFQNEAQLEKSRLLSDRFSAERPKGSFSTLEIQRTEQGDSAMYLCASSPGGVASNEQYFGPGTRLTVT.

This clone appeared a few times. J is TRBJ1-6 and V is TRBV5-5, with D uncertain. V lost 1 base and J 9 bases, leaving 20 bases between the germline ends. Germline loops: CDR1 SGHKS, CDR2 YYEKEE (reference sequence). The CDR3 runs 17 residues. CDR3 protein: CASSLSCSEGKGSPLHF. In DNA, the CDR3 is TGTGCCAGCAGCTTGTCATGTAGTGAGGGTAAGGGTTCACCCCTCCACTTT.

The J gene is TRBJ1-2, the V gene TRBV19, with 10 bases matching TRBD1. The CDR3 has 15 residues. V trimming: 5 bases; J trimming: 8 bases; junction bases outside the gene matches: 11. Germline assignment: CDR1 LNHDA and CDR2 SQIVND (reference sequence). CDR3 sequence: CASSPTGGGVWGYTF. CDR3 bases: TGTGCCAGTAGTCCGACAGGGGGCGGAGTGTGGGGCTACACCTTC.

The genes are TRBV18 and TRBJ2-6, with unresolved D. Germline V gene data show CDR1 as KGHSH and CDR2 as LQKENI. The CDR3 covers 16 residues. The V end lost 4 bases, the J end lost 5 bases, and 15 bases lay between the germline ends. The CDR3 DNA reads TGTGCCAGCTCACGGTTCGACACCCCTTGGGCCAACGTCCTGACTTTC. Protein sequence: CASSRFDTPWANVLTF.

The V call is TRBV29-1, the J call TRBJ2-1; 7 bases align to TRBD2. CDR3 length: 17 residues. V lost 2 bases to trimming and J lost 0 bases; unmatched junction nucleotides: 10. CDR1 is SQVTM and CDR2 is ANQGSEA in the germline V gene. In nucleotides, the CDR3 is TGCAGCGTTGAACCTCGGGAGGCCCGGGGCTCCTACAATGAGCAGTTCTTC. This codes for CSVEPREARGSYNEQFF.

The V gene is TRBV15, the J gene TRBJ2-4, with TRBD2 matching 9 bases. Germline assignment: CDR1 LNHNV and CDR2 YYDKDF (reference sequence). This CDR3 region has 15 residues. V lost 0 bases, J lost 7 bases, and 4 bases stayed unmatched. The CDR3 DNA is TGTGCCACCAGCAGAGAGGGAGGACTAGCGAACATTCAGTACTTC. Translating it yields CATSREGGLANIQYF. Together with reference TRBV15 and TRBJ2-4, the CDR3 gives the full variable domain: DAMVIQNPRYQVTQFGKPVTLSCSQTLNHNVMYWYQQKSSQAPKLLFHYYDKDFNNEADTPDNFQSRRPNTSFCFLDIRSPGLGDTAMYLCATSREGGLANIQYFGAGTRLSVL.

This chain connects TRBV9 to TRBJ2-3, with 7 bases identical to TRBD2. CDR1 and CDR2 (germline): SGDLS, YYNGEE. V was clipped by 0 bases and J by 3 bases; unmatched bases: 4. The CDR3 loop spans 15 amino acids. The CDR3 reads CASSVGTSETDTQYF. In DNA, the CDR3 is TGTGCCAGCAGCGTAGGAACTAGCGAAACAGATACGCAGTATTTT.

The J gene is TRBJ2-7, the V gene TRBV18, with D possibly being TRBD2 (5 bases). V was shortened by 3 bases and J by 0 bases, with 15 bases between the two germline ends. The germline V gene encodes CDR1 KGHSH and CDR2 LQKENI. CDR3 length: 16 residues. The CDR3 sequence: CASSPYGLPSSYEQYF. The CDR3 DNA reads TGTGCCAGCTCACCCTACGGACTGCCTAGCTCCTACGAGCAGTACTTC. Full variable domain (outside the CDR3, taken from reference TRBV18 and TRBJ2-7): NAGVMQNPRHLVRRRGQEARLRCSPMKGHSHVYWYRQLPEEGLKFMVYLQKENIIDESGMPKERFSAEFPKEGPSILRIQQVVRGDSAAYFCASSPYGLPSSYEQYFGPGTRLTVT.

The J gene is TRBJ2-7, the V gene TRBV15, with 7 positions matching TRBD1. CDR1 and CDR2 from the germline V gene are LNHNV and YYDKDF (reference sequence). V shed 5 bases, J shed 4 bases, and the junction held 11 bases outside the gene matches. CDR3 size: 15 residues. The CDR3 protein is CATSFDQTGIYEQYF. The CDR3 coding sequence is TGTGCCACCAGCTTCGACCAGACAGGGATATACGAGCAGTACTTC.

CDR3 DNA sequence: TGTGCCAGCAGCCTAGACAGGGCCCTGGAAGCTTTCTTT. Protein sequence: CASSLDRALEAFF. The chain combines TRBV5-5 with TRBJ1-1; 7 nucleotides line up with TRBD1. With 4 bases clipped from V and 8 bases from J, the junction kept 8 bases outside the gene matches. Germline values: CDR1 SGHKS, CDR2 YYEKEE (reference sequence). The CDR3 length is 13 residues. The entire variable domain, with the rest obtained from reference TRBV5-5 and TRBJ1-1, is as follows: DAGVTQSPTHLIKTRGQQVTLRCSPISGHKSVSWYQQVLGQGPQFIFQYYEKEERGRGNFPDRFSARQFPNYSSELNVNALLLGDSALYLCASSLDRALEAFFGQGTRLTVV.

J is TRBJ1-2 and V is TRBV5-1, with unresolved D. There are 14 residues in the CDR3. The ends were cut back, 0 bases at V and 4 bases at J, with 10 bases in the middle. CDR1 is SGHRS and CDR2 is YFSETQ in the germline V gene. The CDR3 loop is CASSLGDTSYGYTF. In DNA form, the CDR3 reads TGCGCCAGCAGCTTGGGAGACACCTCCTATGGCTACACCTTC.

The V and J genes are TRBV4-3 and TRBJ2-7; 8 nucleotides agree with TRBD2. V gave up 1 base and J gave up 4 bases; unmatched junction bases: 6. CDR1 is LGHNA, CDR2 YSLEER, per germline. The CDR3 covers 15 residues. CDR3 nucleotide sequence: TGCGCCAGCAGCCAAGTGGTAGCGGGACATTACGAGCAGTACTTC. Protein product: CASSQVVAGHYEQYF.

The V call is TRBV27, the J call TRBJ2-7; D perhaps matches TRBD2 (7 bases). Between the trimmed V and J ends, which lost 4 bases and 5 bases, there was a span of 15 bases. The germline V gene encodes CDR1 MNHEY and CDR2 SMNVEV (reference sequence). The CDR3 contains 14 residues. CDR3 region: CASSSGGGGDEQYF. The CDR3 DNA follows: TGTGCCAGCAGTTCCGGGGGAGGGGGGGACGAGCAGTACTTC.

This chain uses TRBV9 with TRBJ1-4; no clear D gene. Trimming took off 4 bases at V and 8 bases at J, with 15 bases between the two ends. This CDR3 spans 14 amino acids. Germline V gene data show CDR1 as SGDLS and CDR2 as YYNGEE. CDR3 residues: CASSPAVVEEKLFF. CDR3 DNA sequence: TGTGCCAGCAGCCCGGCGGTGGTAGAAGAAAAACTGTTTTTT.

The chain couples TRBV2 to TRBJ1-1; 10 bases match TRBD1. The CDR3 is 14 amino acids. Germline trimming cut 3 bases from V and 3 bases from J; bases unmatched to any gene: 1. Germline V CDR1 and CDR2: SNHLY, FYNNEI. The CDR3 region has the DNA TGTGCCAGCAGTGAGGACAGGGGGTACACTGAAGCTTTCTTT. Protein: CASSEDRGYTEAFF. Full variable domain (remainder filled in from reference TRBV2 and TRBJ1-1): EPEVTQTPSHQVTQMGQEVILRCVPISNHLYFYWYRQILGQKVEFLVSFYNNEISEKSEIFDDQFSVERPDGSNFTLKIRSTKLEDSAMYFCASSEDRGYTEAFFGQGTRLTVV.

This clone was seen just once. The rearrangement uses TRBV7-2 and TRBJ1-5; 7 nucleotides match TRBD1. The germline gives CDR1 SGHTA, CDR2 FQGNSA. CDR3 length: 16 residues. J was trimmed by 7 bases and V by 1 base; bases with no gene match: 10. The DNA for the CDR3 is TGTGCCAGCAGCTTAGGTGGGAACAGGGGTGGCCAGCCCCAGCATTTT. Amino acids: CASSLGGNRGGQPQHF.

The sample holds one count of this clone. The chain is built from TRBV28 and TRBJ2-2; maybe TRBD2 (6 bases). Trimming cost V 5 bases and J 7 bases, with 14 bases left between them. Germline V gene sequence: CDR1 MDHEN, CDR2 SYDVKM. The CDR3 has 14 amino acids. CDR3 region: CASSLTGDGGELFF. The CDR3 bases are TGTGCCAGCAGTCTCACGGGGGACGGCGGGGAGCTGTTTTTT.

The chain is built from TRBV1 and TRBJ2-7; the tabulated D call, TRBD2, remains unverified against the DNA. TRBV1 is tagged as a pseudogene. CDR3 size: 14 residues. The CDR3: CTSSQVRGSNGQYF. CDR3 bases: TGCACCAGCAGCCAAGTTCGGGGGTCTAACGGGCAGTACTTC.

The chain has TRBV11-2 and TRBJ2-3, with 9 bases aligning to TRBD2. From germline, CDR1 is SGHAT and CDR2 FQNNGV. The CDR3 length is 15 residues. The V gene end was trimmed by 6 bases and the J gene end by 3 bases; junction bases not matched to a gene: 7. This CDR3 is CASSGSGGGTDTQYF. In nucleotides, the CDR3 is TGTGCCAGCAGTGGTAGCGGGGGTGGTACAGATACGCAGTATTTT.

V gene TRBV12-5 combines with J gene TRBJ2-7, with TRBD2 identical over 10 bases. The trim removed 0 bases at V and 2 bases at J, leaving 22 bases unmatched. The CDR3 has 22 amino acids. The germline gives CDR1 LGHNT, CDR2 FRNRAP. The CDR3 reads CASGLVQGRPGLANRTTYEQYF. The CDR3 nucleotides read TGTGCTAGTGGTTTGGTACAGGGGAGACCGGGACTAGCGAACCGGACGACCTACGAGCAGTACTTC.

CDR3 region: CASNPLVVSNEQFF. CDR3 nucleotides: TGTGCCAGCAATCCGCTAGTCGTTTCCAATGAGCAGTTCTTC. V gene TRBV2 combines with J gene TRBJ2-1; no firm D call. The germline gives CDR1 SNHLY, CDR2 FYNNEI. This CDR3 spans 14 amino acids. The V gene lost 7 bases and the J gene lost 6 bases, with 16 bases spanning the gap.

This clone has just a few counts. Here the CDR3 reads CASSLDPDRVVNTGELFF. The CDR3 coding sequence is TGTGCCAGCAGCTTGGATCCGGACAGGGTTGTGAACACCGGGGAGCTGTTTTTT. The chain uses TRBV5-6 and TRBJ2-2; 8 positions match TRBD1. CDR1 SGHDT and CDR2 YYEEEE come from the germline V gene. V lost 0 bases and J lost 1; bases outside the gene matches: 8. The CDR3 is made up of 18 amino acids.

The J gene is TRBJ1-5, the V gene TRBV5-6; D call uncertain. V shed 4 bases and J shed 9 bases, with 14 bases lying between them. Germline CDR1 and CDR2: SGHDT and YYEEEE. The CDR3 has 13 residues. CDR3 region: CASSPGRTRPQHF. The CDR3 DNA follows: TGTGCCAGCAGCCCGGGTAGAACCAGGCCCCAGCATTTT.

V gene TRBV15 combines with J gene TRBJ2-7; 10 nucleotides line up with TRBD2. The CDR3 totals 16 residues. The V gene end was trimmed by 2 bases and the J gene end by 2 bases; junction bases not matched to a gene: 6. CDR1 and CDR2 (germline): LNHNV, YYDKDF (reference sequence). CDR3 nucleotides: TGTGCCACCAGCAGAACCCTAGCGGGAGATACCTACGAGCAGTACTTC. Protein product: CATSRTLAGDTYEQYF.

In DNA form, the CDR3 reads TGTGCCAGCAGCTTGGGGGTACCGGGGGCTGGAAACACCATATATTTT. This codes for CASSLGVPGAGNTIYF. V gene TRBV7-6 combines with J gene TRBJ1-3, with a possible D match to TRBD1 (5 bases). Deletions cut 3 bases from V and 2 bases from J, with 14 bases between. This CDR3 has 16 amino acids. CDR1 and CDR2 from the germline V gene are SGHVS and FNYEAQ.

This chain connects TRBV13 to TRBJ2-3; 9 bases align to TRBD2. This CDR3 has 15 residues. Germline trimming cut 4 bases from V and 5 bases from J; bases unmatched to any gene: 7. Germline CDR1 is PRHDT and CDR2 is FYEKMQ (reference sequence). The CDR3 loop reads CASSSIAGERDTQYF. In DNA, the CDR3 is TGTGCCAGCAGCTCGATAGCGGGAGAACGAGATACGCAGTATTTT.

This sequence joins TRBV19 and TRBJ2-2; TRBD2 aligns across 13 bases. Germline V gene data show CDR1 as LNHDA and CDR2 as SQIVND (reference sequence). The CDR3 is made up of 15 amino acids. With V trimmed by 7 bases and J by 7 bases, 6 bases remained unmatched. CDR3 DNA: TGTGCCAGTACTCTGGGACTAGCGGGACTCGGGGAGCTGTTTTTT. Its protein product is CASTLGLAGLGELFF.

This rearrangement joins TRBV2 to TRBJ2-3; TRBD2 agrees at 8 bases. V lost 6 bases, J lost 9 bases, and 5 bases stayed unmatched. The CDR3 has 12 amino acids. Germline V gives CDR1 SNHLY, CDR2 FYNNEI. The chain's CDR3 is CASRAGEVTQYF. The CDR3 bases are TGTGCCAGCAGAGCGGGAGAGGTAACGCAGTATTTT. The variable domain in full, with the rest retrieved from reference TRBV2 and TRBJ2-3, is EPEVTQTPSHQVTQMGQEVILRCVPISNHLYFYWYRQILGQKVEFLVSFYNNEISEKSEIFDDQFSVERPDGSNFTLKIRSTKLEDSAMYFCASRAGEVTQYFGPGTRLTVL.